This T cell receptor (beta chain) was captured by sequencing in a study of cytomegalovirus exposure and HLA in healthy donors. Researchers ran the PCR with 60 Vbeta and 13 Jbeta primers. Sequencing was performed with immunoSEQ multiplex PCR; in TCRdb, only in-frame clones are kept and a portion is missing. The data show about 160,000 clones, approximately 85% seen once. Details on this clone: Its specificity is unknown.

V shed 4 bases and J 2 bases; nucleotides not matched to a gene: 5. The CDR3 has 15 residues. CDR1 and CDR2 (germline): SGHNT, YYREEE (reference sequence). Study-wide points: A list of 150 to 200 TCR beta chains associated with cytomegalovirus was given.

Sequenced material: PBMCs. This chain joins TRBV5-4 and TRBJ2-7, with 11 bases identical to TRBD2. This TCR was sampled from a man between 50 and 59 years old in good health and CMV-seropositive. CDR3 coding DNA: TGTGCCAGCAGCCCGGGGACTAGCGGAACCTACGAGCAGTACTTC. Its translation is CASSPGTSGTYEQYF.